This T cell receptor beta chain comes out of a study of response to subunit inactivated influenza vaccine. The germline V gene has CDR1 SEHNR and CDR2 FQNEAQ (reference sequence). The CDR3 covers 13 residues. J was trimmed by 4 bases and V by 4 bases; bases with no gene match: 3. TCRdb independently ran MiXCR on the RT-PCR reads; one entry per CDR3 protein. The data show more than 700,000 distinct CDR3 sequences, 21% seen once. Comments on this clonotype: The target antigen is unknown.

Study findings and constraints: Authors suggested seasonal influenza vaccinations each recruit few new T cells.

This chain links TRBV7-9 with TRBJ1-2; 7 bases line up with TRBD1. Sample: PBMCs from blood, taken around 5 days after vaccination. This receptor was identified in a man in his fifties who received an inactivated influenza vaccine. The CDR3 spells CASSSGQLYGYTF. As DNA, the CDR3 is TGTGCCAGCAGCTCGGGACAGCTCTATGGCTACACCTTC.